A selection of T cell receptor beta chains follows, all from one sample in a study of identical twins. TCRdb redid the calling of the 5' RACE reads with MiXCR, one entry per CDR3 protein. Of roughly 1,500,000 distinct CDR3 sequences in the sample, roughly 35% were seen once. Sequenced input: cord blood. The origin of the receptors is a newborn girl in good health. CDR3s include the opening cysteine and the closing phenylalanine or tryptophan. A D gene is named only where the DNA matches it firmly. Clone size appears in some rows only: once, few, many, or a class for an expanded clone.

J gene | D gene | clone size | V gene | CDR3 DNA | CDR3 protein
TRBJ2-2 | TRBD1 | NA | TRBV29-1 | TGCAGCGTTGGGGACAGGGGGTGGACCGGGGAGCTGTTTTTT | CSVGDRGWTGELFF
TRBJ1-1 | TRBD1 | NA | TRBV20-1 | TGCAGTGCTCCTAGAGTCCTGGGACAGGGGGGGACTGAAGCTTTCTTT | CSAPRVLGQGGTEAFF
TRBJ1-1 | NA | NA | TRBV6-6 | TGTGCCAGCAGTCCAGGCAGGGAGATCACTGAAGCTTTCTTT | CASSPGREITEAFF
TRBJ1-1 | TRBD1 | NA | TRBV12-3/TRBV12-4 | TGTGCCAGCAGTTTAGGGGGGACAGTCCTCGGGGACACTGAAGCTTTCTTT | CASSLGGTVLGDTEAFF
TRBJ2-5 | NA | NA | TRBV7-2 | TGTGCCAGCAGCTCGGGTCGACAAGTCCAAGAGACCCAGTACTTC | CASSSGRQVQETQYF
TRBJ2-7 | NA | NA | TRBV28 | TGTGCCAGCAGATCCGGGACAAGTACCTACGAGCAGTACTTC | CASRSGTSTYEQYF
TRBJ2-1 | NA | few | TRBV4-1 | TGCGCCAGCAGCCAAGGGGGAAGCGGGCCCTACAATGAGCAGTTCTTC | CASSQGGSGPYNEQFF
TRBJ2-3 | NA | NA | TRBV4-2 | TGTGCCAGCAGCCTCGTTGTGGGGGAGTGGAGCACAGATACGCAGTATTTT | CASSLVVGEWSTDTQYF
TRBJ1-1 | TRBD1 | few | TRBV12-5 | TGTGCTAGTGGTCCGACCGGTGACAGGGAGGCTGAAGCTTTCTTT | CASGPTGDREAEAFF
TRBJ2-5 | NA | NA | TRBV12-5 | TGTGCTAGTGGTTTGGGTCTCCCCGGTGAGCAGTACTTC | CASGLGLPGEQYF
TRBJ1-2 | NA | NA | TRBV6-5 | TGTGCCAGCACAGATTCCTACCATGGCTACACCTTC | CASTDSYHGYTF
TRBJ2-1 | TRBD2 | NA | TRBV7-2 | TGTGCCAGCAGCTTAGCGGGAGGGTTTTTTGAGCAGTTCTTC | CASSLAGGFFEQFF
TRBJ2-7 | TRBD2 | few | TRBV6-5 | TGTGCCAGCAGAACTAGCGGGAGCGGACTCGAGCAGTACTTC | CASRTSGSGLEQYF
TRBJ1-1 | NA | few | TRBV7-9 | TGTGCCAGCAGCTTAGGGACGCCTACACTGAAGGCTTTCTTT | CASSLGTPTLKAFF
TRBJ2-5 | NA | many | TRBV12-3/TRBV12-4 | TGTGCCAGCAGTTTGAGGGCTAGACCACTGGGGGAGACCCAGTACTTC | CASSLRARPLGETQYF
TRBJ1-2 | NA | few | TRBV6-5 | TGTGCCAGCAGACCAACCAGGGGAGGAACTAACTATGGCTACACCTTC | CASRPTRGGTNYGYTF
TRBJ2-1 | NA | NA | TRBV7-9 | TGTGCCGGCAGCTTAGGTTTTCGCTCTATCACCGAGCAGTTCTTC | CAGSLGFRSITEQFF
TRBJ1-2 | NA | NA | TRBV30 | TGTGCCTGGAGGCCAGGACAGCCTAACTATGGCTACACCTTC | CAWRPGQPNYGYTF
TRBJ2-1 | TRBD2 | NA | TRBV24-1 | TGTGCCACCAGTGAGTCGACTAGCGGGAGTACGAATGAGCAGTTCTTC | CATSESTSGSTNEQFF
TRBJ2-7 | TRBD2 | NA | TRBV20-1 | TGCAGTGCCTACCCTAGCGGTCGCCACGAGCAGTACTTC | CSAYPSGRHEQYF
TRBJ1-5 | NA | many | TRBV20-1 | TGCAGTGCTAGAGTAGGGGGCAATCAGCCCCAGCATTTT | CSARVGGNQPQHF
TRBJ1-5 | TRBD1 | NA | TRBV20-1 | TGCAGTGCTAGACGACAGGGAGCGGGGTATCAGCCCCAGCATTTT | CSARRQGAGYQPQHF
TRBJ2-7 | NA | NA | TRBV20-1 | TGCAGTGCTAGAGACCGCTGGACAGCCTCCTACGAGCAGTACTTC | CSARDRWTASYEQYF
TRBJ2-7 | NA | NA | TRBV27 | TGTGCCAGCAGTGCCCCGGGACGGGGGTCCTACGAGCAGTACTTC | CASSAPGRGSYEQYF
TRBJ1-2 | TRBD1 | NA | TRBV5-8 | TGTGCCAGCACGTCAAACAGGGGGTTTTACTATGGCTGCACCTTC | CASTSNRGFYYGCTF
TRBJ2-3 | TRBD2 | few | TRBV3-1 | TGTGCCAGCAGCCAGCCACTAGCGGGGTTCACAGATACACAGTATTTT | CASSQPLAGFTDTQYF
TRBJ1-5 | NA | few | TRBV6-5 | TGTGCCAGCAGAGTTTCAGGGTTAACAAATCAGCCCCAGCATTTT | CASRVSGLTNQPQHF
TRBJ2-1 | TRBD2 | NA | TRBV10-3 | TGTGCCATCAGTGAGTCTCCAGGGACTAACTCCTACAATGAGCAGTTCTTC | CAISESPGTNSYNEQFF
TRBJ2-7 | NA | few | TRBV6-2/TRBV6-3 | TGTGCCAGCAGCCTGGATCCTAAGGGCGTAGGATACTACGAGCAGTACTTC | CASSLDPKGVGYYEQYF
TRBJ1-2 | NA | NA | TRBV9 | TGTGCCAGCAGCCGATTTACCCTTGACTATGGCTACACCTTC | CASSRFTLDYGYTF
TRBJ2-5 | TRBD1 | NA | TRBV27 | TGTGCCAGCAGTTTCCCGGGACAGCCACAAGAGACCCAGTACTTC | CASSFPGQPQETQYF
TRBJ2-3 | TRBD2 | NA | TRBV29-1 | TGCAGCGTTGGTCCAGCGGGAAACACAGATACGCAGTATTTT | CSVGPAGNTDTQYF
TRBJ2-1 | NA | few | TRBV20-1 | TGCAGTGCTAGAGTTTCGGGGATTGGTGAGCAGTTCTTC | CSARVSGIGEQFF
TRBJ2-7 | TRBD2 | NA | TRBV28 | TGTGCCAGCAACCGCTTGACTAGCGGGCCCGACGAGCAGTACTTC | CASNRLTSGPDEQYF
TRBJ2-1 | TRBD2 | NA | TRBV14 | TGTGCCAGCAGCCCATGGACTAGCGGGGGGCGCAATGAGCAGTTCTTC | CASSPWTSGGRNEQFF
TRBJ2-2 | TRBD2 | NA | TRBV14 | TGTGCCAGCAGCCAAGTACTGACTAGCGGCAGCACCGGGGAGCTGTTTTTT | CASSQVLTSGSTGELFF
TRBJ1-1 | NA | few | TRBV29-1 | TGCAGCGTTGTTTGGGTTAACACTGAAGCTTTCTTT | CSVVWVNTEAFF
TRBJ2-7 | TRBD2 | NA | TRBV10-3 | TGTGCCATCAGACCCCTAGCGGGAGGAGTCTACGAGCAGTACTTC | CAIRPLAGGVYEQYF
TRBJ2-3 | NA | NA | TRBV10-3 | TGTGCCATCAGTGAGTCGCAGGGGACCCTCAGCACAGATACGCAGTATTTT | CAISESQGTLSTDTQYF
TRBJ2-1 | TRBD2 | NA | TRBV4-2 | TGTGCCAGCAGCCCCGGGAGGGCCAATGACAATGAGCAGTTCTTC | CASSPGRANDNEQFF
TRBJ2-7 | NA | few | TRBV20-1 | TGCAGTGCCCTACGACAGGGAGGCTACGAGCAGTACTTC | CSALRQGGYEQYF
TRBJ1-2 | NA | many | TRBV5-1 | TGCGCCAGCAGCTTGGGGGCAGCCTCTAACTATGGCTACACCTTC | CASSLGAASNYGYTF
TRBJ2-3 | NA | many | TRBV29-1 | TGCAGCGTTTTAGGCAGGCTCACAGATACGCAGTATTTT | CSVLGRLTDTQYF
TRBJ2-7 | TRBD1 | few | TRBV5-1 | TGCGCCAGCAGCTTGGTCCCGGGACAGGGTTACGAGCAGTACTTC | CASSLVPGQGYEQYF
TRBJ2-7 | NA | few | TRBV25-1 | TGTGCCAGCAGTGAACGGGGAGCCTTAAGCTCCTACGAGCAGTACTTC | CASSERGALSSYEQYF
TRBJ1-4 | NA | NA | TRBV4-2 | TGTGCCAGCAGCCAAGCGCACAGGGAGAAACTGTTTTTT | CASSQAHREKLFF
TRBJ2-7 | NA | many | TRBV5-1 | TGCGCCAGCAGTCGGACACCTTTCCCCTACGAGCAGTACTTC | CASSRTPFPYEQYF
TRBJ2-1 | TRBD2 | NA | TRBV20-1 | TGCAGTGCTGAGCGGGACTACAATGAGCAGTTCTTC | CSAERDYNEQFF
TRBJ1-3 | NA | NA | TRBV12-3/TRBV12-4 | TGTGCCAGCAGTTTAAGAGCGAGCTCTGGAAACACCATATATTTT | CASSLRASSGNTIYF
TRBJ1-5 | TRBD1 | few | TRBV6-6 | TGTGCCAGCAGGTACCAACAGGGGAATCAGCCCCAGCATTTT | CASRYQQGNQPQHF
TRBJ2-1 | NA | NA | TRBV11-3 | TGTGCCAGCAGCTTAGATCTAGGGAAAGTACCGTACAATGAGCAGTTCTTC | CASSLDLGKVPYNEQFF